The rows below give T cell receptor beta chains drawn from one sample of a study of early T cells in non-severe SARS-CoV-2 infection. TCRdb ran MiXCR on the 5' RACE reads and lists one entry per CDR3 protein. The data show some 57,000 distinct CDR3 sequences, around 8.5% seen once. The sequencing input was whole blood. Every receptor here comes from an adult who was a healthcare worker with PCR-confirmed SARS-CoV-2 infection or an uninfected control (not recorded which). Each CDR3 is given with its conserved first and last residue. Fields, in order: V gene, clone size, J gene, CDR3 protein. Clone size is shown for a subset of rows, as once, few, many or a class of expanded clone.

v_call: TRBV5-1; clone_size: NA; j_call: TRBJ2-2; cdr3_aa: CASSLSRPGELFF
v_call: TRBV9; clone_size: few; j_call: TRBJ1-2; cdr3_aa: CASSVGGGSGYGYTF
v_call: TRBV29-1; clone_size: few; j_call: TRBJ2-7; cdr3_aa: CSTWTGGSYEQYF
v_call: TRBV2; clone_size: NA; j_call: TRBJ1-2; cdr3_aa: CASSEALPRAWYTF
v_call: TRBV20-1; clone_size: NA; j_call: TRBJ2-5; cdr3_aa: CSAPGQGQETQYF
v_call: TRBV23-1; clone_size: few; j_call: TRBJ2-5; cdr3_aa: CASNGGARDETQYF
v_call: TRBV30; clone_size: NA; j_call: TRBJ1-1; cdr3_aa: CAWSLTGMNTEAFF
v_call: TRBV12-5; clone_size: NA; j_call: TRBJ1-1; cdr3_aa: CASGVGGGLTEAFF
v_call: TRBV5-5; clone_size: few; j_call: TRBJ2-2; cdr3_aa: CASSLFPRGLPGELFF
v_call: TRBV6-1; clone_size: once; j_call: TRBJ2-3; cdr3_aa: CASRRDRSGDTQYF
v_call: TRBV19; clone_size: many; j_call: TRBJ1-2; cdr3_aa: CASSIIQTANYGYTF
v_call: TRBV7-9; clone_size: NA; j_call: TRBJ2-5; cdr3_aa: CASSLIPPRLARETQYF
v_call: TRBV19; clone_size: NA; j_call: TRBJ2-7; cdr3_aa: CASSKGQGNEQYF
v_call: TRBV19; clone_size: NA; j_call: TRBJ1-4; cdr3_aa: CASTLATNEKLFF
v_call: TRBV20-1; clone_size: few; j_call: TRBJ2-3; cdr3_aa: CSAADGPDTQYF
v_call: TRBV5-1; clone_size: NA; j_call: TRBJ1-2; cdr3_aa: CASSLVGQGTYGYTF
v_call: TRBV7-8; clone_size: many; j_call: TRBJ2-3; cdr3_aa: CASSSQGASTDTQYF
v_call: TRBV7-8; clone_size: many; j_call: TRBJ1-6; cdr3_aa: CASSSRQGAPNHHNSPLHF
v_call: TRBV5-4; clone_size: few; j_call: TRBJ2-1; cdr3_aa: CASSYQRGAAYNEQFF
v_call: TRBV20-1; clone_size: NA; j_call: TRBJ2-1; cdr3_aa: CSAFLAATMIQFF
v_call: TRBV5-4; clone_size: many; j_call: TRBJ2-3; cdr3_aa: CASTPKGTDTQYF
v_call: TRBV27; clone_size: few; j_call: TRBJ2-1; cdr3_aa: CASSKQTRAYNEQFF
v_call: TRBV5-5; clone_size: NA; j_call: TRBJ2-5; cdr3_aa: CASSFEKTQYF
v_call: TRBV7-9; clone_size: NA; j_call: TRBJ2-6; cdr3_aa: CVSSPTSFGANVLTF
v_call: TRBV5-1; clone_size: few; j_call: TRBJ1-2; cdr3_aa: CASSLEEGLYGYTF
v_call: TRBV7-8; clone_size: few; j_call: TRBJ1-4; cdr3_aa: CASSSDSGTLHEKLFF
v_call: TRBV29-1; clone_size: NA; j_call: TRBJ2-3; cdr3_aa: CSVPPVGLDTQYF
v_call: TRBV6-2/TRBV6-3; clone_size: few; j_call: TRBJ2-3; cdr3_aa: CASSPTLAGALTDTQYF
v_call: TRBV9; clone_size: NA; j_call: TRBJ1-3; cdr3_aa: CASSVDGGVAGNTIYF
v_call: TRBV10-1; clone_size: NA; j_call: TRBJ2-7; cdr3_aa: CASSPSSQTATYEQYF
v_call: TRBV9; clone_size: many; j_call: TRBJ2-3; cdr3_aa: CASSVGLAGGSTDTQYF
v_call: TRBV3-1; clone_size: NA; j_call: TRBJ1-1; cdr3_aa: CASSQARSNTEAFF
v_call: TRBV19; clone_size: many; j_call: TRBJ2-7; cdr3_aa: CASSLLGTGYEQYF
v_call: TRBV2; clone_size: few; j_call: TRBJ1-2; cdr3_aa: CASTPDGAFGYTF
v_call: TRBV10-3; clone_size: NA; j_call: TRBJ1-1; cdr3_aa: CAISESTRNTEAFF
v_call: TRBV4-1; clone_size: many; j_call: TRBJ2-2; cdr3_aa: CASSQRPGTGELFF
v_call: TRBV20-1; clone_size: many; j_call: TRBJ2-5; cdr3_aa: CSARSPGGRETQYF
v_call: TRBV7-9; clone_size: large; j_call: TRBJ1-2; cdr3_aa: CASSPQSRGYTF
v_call: TRBV2; clone_size: NA; j_call: TRBJ2-7; cdr3_aa: CASSEDSLVSRTDYEQYF
v_call: TRBV7-9; clone_size: few; j_call: TRBJ2-7; cdr3_aa: CASSFYEVAGEQYF
v_call: TRBV20-1; clone_size: few; j_call: TRBJ2-3; cdr3_aa: CSAPGPPATDTQYF
v_call: TRBV30; clone_size: many; j_call: TRBJ1-2; cdr3_aa: CAWRGLGGGYTF
v_call: TRBV7-6; clone_size: few; j_call: TRBJ2-2; cdr3_aa: CASSLNGGATGELFF
v_call: TRBV10-3; clone_size: many; j_call: TRBJ2-6; cdr3_aa: CAISPDSGQGYSGANVLTF
v_call: TRBV24-1; clone_size: NA; j_call: TRBJ2-1; cdr3_aa: CATSDTYNEQFF
v_call: TRBV5-1; clone_size: NA; j_call: TRBJ2-7; cdr3_aa: CASSLYEGAREQYF
v_call: TRBV6-5; clone_size: NA; j_call: TRBJ2-7; cdr3_aa: CASSEAGGPAYEQYF
v_call: TRBV10-1; clone_size: NA; j_call: TRBJ2-5; cdr3_aa: CASTAQYF
v_call: TRBV5-6; clone_size: NA; j_call: TRBJ2-5; cdr3_aa: CASSFTRGETQYF
v_call: TRBV2; clone_size: many; j_call: TRBJ2-3; cdr3_aa: CASNPRDVGDTQYF
v_call: TRBV11-2; clone_size: NA; j_call: TRBJ2-1; cdr3_aa: CASSLDALTNEQFF
v_call: TRBV7-2; clone_size: few; j_call: TRBJ2-1; cdr3_aa: CASSRNWAVSYNEQFF
v_call: TRBV12-3/TRBV12-4; clone_size: few; j_call: TRBJ1-3; cdr3_aa: CASSSDRPGLSGNTIYF
v_call: TRBV12-3/TRBV12-4; clone_size: many; j_call: TRBJ2-5; cdr3_aa: CASRTSPRETQYF
v_call: TRBV2; clone_size: NA; j_call: TRBJ2-6; cdr3_aa: CASSVGTIQTF